These 20 T cell receptor beta chains were sequenced from one sample in a study of blood T cell repertoires in COVID-19. Generated by immunoSEQ multiplex PCR, the TCRdb table keeps only in-frame clones and is missing some. The top ten clones hold roughly 5.8% of a sample with under 300,000 clones, around 85% of them seen once. Material for sequencing was peripheral blood. The receptor set was obtained from a man in his sixties with acute or convalescent COVID-19.

The chain couples TRBV5-4 to TRBJ2-7; tentative D call: TRBD1 (5 bases). Germline V gene lookup returns CDR1 SGHNT and CDR2 YYREEE (reference sequence). The ends were cut back, 5 bases at V and 6 bases at J, with 12 bases in the middle. The CDR3 has 12 residues. DNA of the CDR3: TGTGCCAGCAGGGAAACAGGTGCCGAGCAGTACTTC. It encodes CASRETGAEQYF.

The genes are TRBV19 and TRBJ1-5; 7 bases agree with TRBD1. Germline V CDR1 and CDR2: LNHDA, SQIVND (reference sequence). The CDR3 covers 16 residues. J was trimmed by 6 bases and V by 1 base; bases with no gene match: 9. The CDR3 DNA reads as TGTGCCAGTAGTATAGGAGAGGGGGCGCGACGTCAGCCCCAGCATTTT. It translates to CASSIGEGARRQPQHF.

Only a few counts were recorded for this clone. This sequence joins TRBV30 and TRBJ1-3; the D gene is possibly TRBD1 (5 bases). Germline V gives CDR1 GTSNPN, CDR2 SVGIG (reference sequence). CDR3 length: 14 amino acids. With 2 bases removed from V and 4 bases from J, the gap between germline ends came to 12 bases. CDR3 sequence: CAWSLGARGNTIYF. The CDR3 coding sequence is TGTGCCTGGAGTCTAGGGGCGCGAGGAAACACCATATATTTT. The full variable domain, completed using reference TRBV30 and TRBJ1-3, is SQTIHQWPATLVQPVGSPLSLECTVEGTSNPNLYWYRQAAGRGLQLLFYSVGIGQISSEVPQNLSASRPQDRQFILSSKKLLLSDSGFYLCAWSLGARGNTIYFGEGSWLTVV.

This chain connects TRBV6-6 to TRBJ2-3, with D possibly TRBD1 on 6 matching bases. The CDR3 is 16 residues long. Germline V gene data show CDR1 as MNHNY and CDR2 as SVGAGI (reference sequence). Trimming removed 4 bases from V and 4 bases from J, with 18 bases in between. CDR3 sequence (DNA): TGTGCCAGCAGTTCCCCGAACAGGGTGAGGGCAGATACGCAGTATTTT. It is translated as CASSSPNRVRADTQYF.

The rearrangement uses TRBV6-1 and TRBJ2-2; D gene unclear. V gave up 2 bases and J gave up 5 bases, with 15 bases separating them. The germline V gene has CDR1 MNHNS and CDR2 SASEGT. There are 16 residues in the CDR3. For the CDR3, the DNA is TGTGCCAGCAGTGAAATGGCGGCCTTTGGAACCGGGGAGCTGTTTTTT. Translated, it gives CASSEMAAFGTGELFF.

The V and J genes are TRBV11-1 and TRBJ2-7; TRBD2 might be the D (5 bases). The CDR3 is made up of 13 amino acids. Trimming stripped 4 bases from V and 6 bases from J, with 13 bases between. Per germline, CDR1 SGHAT and CDR2 FQDESV (reference sequence). The CDR3 DNA follows: TGTGCCAGCAGCTACCAATATGCGGGCGAGCAGTACTTC. It specifies CASSYQYAGEQYF.

The rearrangement links TRBV6-5 to TRBJ2-3; tentatively, D is TRBD2 (6 bases). In germline, CDR1 is MNHEY, CDR2 SVGAGI. V was cut by 0 bases and J by 2 bases, with 9 bases left in between. The CDR3 has 15 residues. CDR3 DNA sequence: TGTGCCAGCAGTTACTCTGGGGGGAACACAGATACGCAGTATTTT. It specifies CASSYSGGNTDTQYF.

The table lists this clone with a count of one. This chain uses TRBV19 with TRBJ2-7, with 9 bases identical to TRBD2. The CDR3 is 17 amino acids. Unmatched junction bases numbered 14, after V lost 6 bases and J lost 2 bases. CDR1 and CDR2 from the germline V gene are LNHDA and SQIVND (reference sequence). The CDR3 bases are TGTGCCAGTAGCCCCCACCGGGGTCTAGCGGGACCCTACGAGCAGTACTTC. Translated: CASSPHRGLAGPYEQYF.

The chain combines TRBV10-1 with TRBJ2-2, with a tentative D call TRBD1 (6 bases). Germline loops: CDR1 WNHNN, CDR2 SYGVQD (reference sequence). The length of the CDR3 is 15 residues. V gave up 7 bases and J gave up 1 base, with 13 bases separating them. The CDR3 DNA reads TGCGCCAGCACGGGGACACCCCTGAACACCGGGGAGCTGTTTTTT. It codes for CASTGTPLNTGELFF.

The rearrangement links TRBV9 to TRBJ1-1; TRBD1 agrees at 9 bases. V shed 4 bases and J 5 bases; nucleotides not matched to a gene: 12. Germline values: CDR1 SGDLS, CDR2 YYNGEE. This CDR3 is built from 16 residues. CDR3 loop: CASSTPGGQGSTEAFF. The CDR3 nucleotides are TGTGCCAGCAGCACCCCAGGGGGACAGGGAAGTACTGAAGCTTTCTTT.

The chain carries TRBV18 and TRBJ1-1, with 9 bases aligning to TRBD1. The CDR3 sequence is 18 residues long. With 5 bases clipped from V and 3 bases from J, the junction kept 16 bases outside the gene matches. The germline V gene has CDR1 KGHSH and CDR2 LQKENI. The CDR3 reads CASSSLVPGQGWDTEAFF. Here the CDR3 DNA reads TGTGCCAGCTCATCATTGGTCCCGGGACAGGGCTGGGACACTGAAGCTTTCTTT.

The V gene is TRBV7-9, the J gene TRBJ2-5; TRBD1 might be the D (6 bases). V was trimmed by 3 bases and J by 3 bases, leaving 11 bases between them. CDR3 length: 14 residues. Germline lookup yields CDR1 SEHNR and CDR2 FQNEAQ (reference sequence). The CDR3 DNA follows: TGTGCCAGCAGCTTCACAGGGTCGGAAGAGACCCAGTACTTC. Its translation: CASSFTGSEETQYF.

The chain couples TRBV5-6 to TRBJ2-7, with 13 bases matching TRBD2. The CDR3 consists of 15 residues. V shed 3 bases, J shed 5 bases, and the junction held 5 bases outside the gene matches. Looked up from germline, CDR1 is SGHDT and CDR2 is YYEEEE. The CDR3 here is CASSYGTSGIHEQYF. The CDR3 region has the DNA TGTGCCAGCAGCTACGGGACTAGCGGGATCCACGAGCAGTACTTC.

The chain links TRBV27 to TRBJ1-2; D is unresolved. The germline V gene has CDR1 MNHEY and CDR2 SMNVEV (reference sequence). V was trimmed by 4 bases and J by 4 bases, leaving 7 bases between them. The CDR3 runs 12 residues. The CDR3 DNA is TGTGCCAGCAGTTCCGGGAGCTATGGCTACACCTTC. It translates to CASSSGSYGYTF.

This clone was detected a few times. This chain links TRBV5-1 with TRBJ1-4; 9 bases match TRBD1. The CDR3 has 15 residues. V was clipped by 0 bases and J by 8 bases; unmatched bases: 5. Per germline, CDR1 SGHRS and CDR2 YFSETQ. The CDR3 nucleotides are TGCGCCAGCAGCTTGGGAACAGGGGGCAGCGAAAAACTGTTTTTT. Translated: CASSLGTGGSEKLFF.

This sequence joins TRBV6-1 and TRBJ2-1, with D unresolved. Germline-derived CDR1 and CDR2 are MNHNS and SASEGT. V was cut by 2 bases and J by 6 bases, with 17 bases left in between. This CDR3 is built from 16 residues. The DNA for the CDR3 is TGTGCCAGCAGTGAATCTACGCCTCGGGTGGGCAATGAGCAGTTCTTC. It translates to CASSESTPRVGNEQFF.

This chain connects TRBV6-6 to TRBJ2-7, with 11 bases fitting TRBD1. V lost 10 bases, J lost 0 bases, and 5 bases stayed unmatched. CDR1 and CDR2 from the germline V gene are MNHNY and SVGAGI (reference sequence). CDR3 length: 14 amino acids. This CDR3 is CATGTGGSSYEQYF. CDR3 DNA: TGTGCCACGGGGACAGGGGGTAGCTCCTACGAGCAGTACTTC.

This clone was seen a few times. The V and J genes are TRBV7-2 and TRBJ2-7, with TRBD1 matching 8 bases. This CDR3 comprises 16 residues. Trimming removed 4 bases from V and 7 bases from J; junction bases left unmatched: 15. CDR1 SGHTA and CDR2 FQGNSA come from the germline V gene. The CDR3 sequence is CASSSTFRDRRREQYF. CDR3 bases: TGTGCCAGCAGCTCCACTTTCCGGGACAGGCGGAGAGAGCAGTACTTC.

This chain uses TRBV7-6 with TRBJ2-3; 7 bases map to TRBD2. V trimming: 3 bases; J trimming: 0 bases; junction bases outside the gene matches: 9. Germline V gene lookup returns CDR1 SGHVS and CDR2 FNYEAQ. The CDR3 is 17 residues long. CDR3 residues: CASSFPKLATSTDTQYF. The CDR3, as DNA: TGTGCCAGCAGCTTCCCAAAACTAGCGACTAGCACAGATACGCAGTATTTT. Variable domain in full (rest from reference TRBV7-6 and TRBJ2-3): GAGVSQSPRYKVTKRGQDVALRCDPISGHVSLYWYRQALGQGPEFLTYFNYEAQQDKSGLPNDRFSAERPEGSISTLTIQRTEQRDSAMYRCASSFPKLATSTDTQYFGPGTRLTVL.

Here the CDR3 DNA reads TGTGCCAGCGCAACAATACCGGGTGGCTACACCTTC. It codes for CASATIPGGYTF. The chain uses TRBV12-3 or TRBV12-4 and TRBJ1-2, with D hard to call. The CDR3 consists of 12 residues. With 8 bases removed from V and 7 bases from J, the gap between germline ends came to 14 bases.